These 17 T cell receptor beta chains share one sample of origin, sequenced in a study of shared clonotypes between healthy human individuals. Generated by immunoSEQ multiplex PCR, the TCRdb table keeps only in-frame clones and is missing some. Here the sample spans 2 million to 2.5 million clones, 90% to 96% being singletons. The specimen was naive CD4+ T cells sorted from blood. Regarding subset: CD45RA+ positively selected. The receptors originated from a man younger than 35 in good health.

The sample holds one count of this clone. The chain is built from TRBV18 and TRBJ2-2; D is unresolved. The CDR3 length is 13 residues. Germline-derived CDR1 and CDR2 are KGHSH and LQKENI. The ends were cut back, 4 bases at V and 6 bases at J, with 9 bases in the middle. This chain's CDR3 is CASSHRSPGELFF. CDR3 DNA: TGTGCCAGCTCACACCGTAGCCCCGGGGAGCTGTTTTTT. The whole variable domain, filled in from reference TRBV18 and TRBJ2-2, reads NAGVMQNPRHLVRRRGQEARLRCSPMKGHSHVYWYRQLPEEGLKFMVYLQKENIIDESGMPKERFSAEFPKEGPSILRIQQVVRGDSAAYFCASSHRSPGELFFGEGSRLTVL.

Concerning this clone: The same CDR3 also results from other DNA sequences found in this sample. The rearrangement links TRBV5-1 to TRBJ1-2; unclear D gene. V gave up 0 bases and J gave up 1 base, with 10 bases separating them. The germline V gene has CDR1 SGHRS and CDR2 YFSETQ. The CDR3 consists of 15 residues. The CDR3 region is CASSLGTANNYGYTF. DNA for the CDR3: TGCGCCAGCAGCTTGGGAACAGCTAATAACTATGGCTACACCTTC.

Regarding this clone: This sample includes further DNA sequences coding for the same CDR3. V and J are TRBV5-1 and TRBJ2-3, with no clear D. CDR1 is SGHRS, CDR2 YFSETQ, per germline. The V end lost 3 bases, the J end lost 2 bases, and 1 base lay between the germline ends. CDR3 size: 11 residues. The CDR3 is CASSSTDTQYF. The CDR3 DNA follows: TGCGCCAGCAGCTCCACAGATACGCAGTATTTT. The full variable domain, rest sourced from reference TRBV5-1 and TRBJ2-3, is KAGVTQTPRYLIKTRGQQVTLSCSPISGHRSVSWYQQTPGQGLQFLFEYFSETQRNKGNFPGRFSGRQFSNSRSEMNVSTLELGDSALYLCASSSTDTQYFGPGTRLTVL.

The chain is built from TRBV18 and TRBJ2-7; D possibly matches TRBD1 or TRBD2 (6 bases each). In germline, CDR1 is KGHSH, CDR2 LQKENI. This CDR3 is built from 13 residues. Trimming took 8 bases from V and 4 from J, leaving 15 bases between them. CDR3: CASGRGGTYEQYF. The CDR3 DNA follows: TGTGCCAGCGGGCGTGGGGGGACATACGAGCAGTACTTC.

The chain links TRBV7-2 to TRBJ2-7; TRBD2 is a possible D gene (6 bases). Germline CDR1 reads SGHTA; CDR2 reads FQGNSA. Trimming took off 5 bases at V and 0 bases at J, with 14 bases between the two ends. CDR3 length equals 15 residues. CDR3 region: CASSPPGRGSYEQYF. The CDR3 coding sequence is TGTGCCAGCAGCCCCCCGGGGCGGGGCTCCTACGAGCAGTACTTC.

The genes are TRBV5-1 and TRBJ2-3; D ambiguous. Trimming cost V 5 bases and J 1 base, with 8 bases left between them. This CDR3 region has 13 residues. From germline, CDR1 is SGHRS and CDR2 YFSETQ. The CDR3 is CASRFPGTDTQYF. CDR3 DNA sequence: TGCGCCAGCAGATTCCCTGGCACAGATACGCAGTATTTT. The full variable domain, in which reference TRBV5-1 and TRBJ2-3 provide the parts outside the CDR3, is KAGVTQTPRYLIKTRGQQVTLSCSPISGHRSVSWYQQTPGQGLQFLFEYFSETQRNKGNFPGRFSGRQFSNSRSEMNVSTLELGDSALYLCASRFPGTDTQYFGPGTRLTVL.

The V and J genes are TRBV10-1 and TRBJ2-5, with D maybe TRBD1 (5 bases). This CDR3 contains 16 residues. Germline V gives CDR1 WNHNN, CDR2 SYGVQD (reference sequence). V gave up 0 bases and J gave up 1 base, with 12 bases separating them. The CDR3 nucleotides read TGCGCCAGCAGTGAGTCTAGTTTTGGGGCCCAAGAGACCCAGTACTTC. Its translation: CASSESSFGAQETQYF.

This chain links TRBV7-9 with TRBJ1-4; D is unclear. V lost 0 bases and J 7 bases, leaving 6 bases between the germline ends. This CDR3 is 13 amino acids long. Per germline, CDR1 SEHNR and CDR2 FQNEAQ (reference sequence). Here the CDR3 DNA reads TGTGCCAGCAGCTTAGCCTCGGTTGAAAAACTGTTTTTT. This sequence encodes CASSLASVEKLFF.

The V and J genes are TRBV18 and TRBJ1-3, with D possibly matching TRBD1 (5 bases). This CDR3 comprises 16 residues. CDR1 KGHSH and CDR2 LQKENI come from the germline V gene. The V end was cut by 5 bases, the J end by 4 bases, with 18 bases between. CDR3 loop: CASSAEGRLGGNTIYF. CDR3 DNA sequence: TGTGCCAGCTCAGCCGAGGGACGGTTGGGAGGAAACACCATATATTTT.

J is TRBJ2-1 and V is TRBV27; perhaps D is TRBD1 or TRBD2 (5 bases each). The germline CDR1 and CDR2 sequences are MNHEY and SMNVEV (reference sequence). V gave up 4 bases and J gave up 5 bases, with 12 bases separating them. This CDR3 contains 14 residues. The CDR3 DNA sequence: TGTGCCAGCAGTTCCCTGGGGACCAACAATGAGCAGTTCTTC. Translated: CASSSLGTNNEQFF.

The rearrangement links TRBV9 to TRBJ2-7; 11 nucleotides agree with TRBD2. Germline V gene sequence: CDR1 SGDLS, CDR2 YYNGEE. CDR3 length equals 15 residues. The ends lost 3 bases at V and 2 bases at J; junction bases unmatched: 4. The chain's CDR3 is CASSADSGRAYEQYF. The CDR3 bases are TGTGCCAGCAGCGCCGATAGCGGGAGGGCCTACGAGCAGTACTTC.

This chain links TRBV5-4 with TRBJ2-2, with TRBD1 identical over 7 bases. The V segment lost 1 base and the J segment 3 bases; nucleotides outside the gene matches: 6. CDR1 and CDR2 (germline): SGHNT, YYREEE (reference sequence). CDR3 length: 16 residues. The chain's CDR3 is CASSLWNRGDTGELFF. The CDR3 nucleotides read TGTGCCAGCAGCTTGTGGAACAGGGGAGACACCGGGGAGCTGTTTTTT. The full variable domain, its missing parts supplied by reference TRBV5-4 and TRBJ2-2, is ETGVTQSPTHLIKTRGQQVTLRCSSQSGHNTVSWYQQALGQGPQFIFQYYREEENGRGNFPPRFSGLQFPNYSSELNVNALELDDSALYLCASSLWNRGDTGELFFGEGSRLTVL.

CDR3 coding DNA: TGTGCCAGCCGAGTCGGACAAGCGAACACCGGGGAGCTGTTTTTT. Translation gives CASRVGQANTGELFF. The rearrangement links TRBV6-5 to TRBJ2-2, with a possible D match to TRBD1 (5 bases). Trimming removed 8 bases from V and 0 bases from J, with 13 bases in between. The germline V gene encodes CDR1 MNHEY and CDR2 SVGAGI. CDR3 length: 15 amino acids.

This clone came up once. The CDR3: CASSTPLCGHCTDTQYF. As DNA, the CDR3 is TGTGCCAGCAGCACCCCCCTTTGCGGGCATTGCACAGATACGCAGTATTTT. The chain carries TRBV13 and TRBJ2-3, with D maybe TRBD2 (5 bases). V was shortened by 5 bases and J by 1 base, with 19 bases between the two germline ends. The germline gives CDR1 PRHDT, CDR2 FYEKMQ (reference sequence). The CDR3 has 17 amino acids.

The chain uses TRBV2 and TRBJ1-5; no clear D gene. This CDR3 is 13 amino acids long. V shed 7 bases and J shed 4 bases, with 11 bases lying between them. Germline lookup yields CDR1 SNHLY and CDR2 FYNNEI. In DNA form, the CDR3 reads TGTGCCAGCAAGACTCTGCCAAATCAGCCCCAGCATTTT. The encoded protein is CASKTLPNQPQHF.

The genes are TRBV7-2 and TRBJ2-1; no clear D gene. Trimming removed 4 bases from V and 7 bases from J, with 8 bases in between. Germline V gene sequence: CDR1 SGHTA, CDR2 FQGNSA. The CDR3 loop spans 12 amino acids. CDR3 amino acids: CASSSYGNEQFF. For the CDR3, the DNA is TGTGCCAGCAGCTCGTATGGGAATGAGCAGTTCTTC. The full variable domain, completed using reference TRBV7-2 and TRBJ2-1, is GAGVSQSPSNKVTEKGKDVELRCDPISGHTALYWYRQSLGQGLEFLIYFQGNSAPDKSGLPSDRFSAERTGGSVSTLTIQRTQQEDSAVYLCASSSYGNEQFFGPGTRLTVL.

With regard to this clone: The sample holds other DNA sequences that translate to the same CDR3. The rearrangement uses TRBV27 and TRBJ1-1, with D possibly TRBD1 on 6 matching bases. The germline V gene has CDR1 MNHEY and CDR2 SMNVEV (reference sequence). V was pared by 2 bases and J by 4 bases, with 11 bases between. The CDR3 totals 14 residues. CDR3 nucleotide sequence: TGTGCCAGCAGTTTAAGAGGGGGAGGCACTGAAGCTTTCTTT. The encoded protein is CASSLRGGGTEAFF.